This paragraph covers one TCR beta chain sequence. The method was immunoSEQ multiplex PCR; TCRdb's version includes in-frame clones alone and lacks a portion of them. Of 65,000 to 95,000 clones listed, more than 70% are singletons. The CDR3 loop spans 15 amino acids. This sample is drawn from a study of blood T cell repertoires in COVID-19. Looking at the study overall: Sources were T cells, B-cell-depleted T cells, or PBMCs; the material itself was cDNA or gDNA.

V and J are TRBV7-5 and TRBJ2-3; the table's D gene call, TRBD2, was not cross checked with the DNA. TRBV7-5 is termed a pseudogene. The sequence was obtained from a man aged 65-85 years with active or convalescent COVID-19. The sequenced sample consisted of peripheral blood. The CDR3 loop is CARSWLAVVTDTQYF. The DNA for the CDR3 is TGTGCCAGAAGCTGGCTAGCGGTTGTCACAGATACGCAGTATTTT.